This T cell receptor beta chain came from a study of regulatory T cells in long-lasting Graves disease. Building the TCR beta libraries relied on iRepertoire HTBI primers, and CDR3 regions underwent Arm-PCR. TCRdb passed the multiplex PCR reads through MiXCR, listing each CDR3 protein once. The table includes some 500,000 distinct CDR3 sequences, around an eighth detected once. This clonotype was detected only a few times. The sample's time point: newly diagnosed GD, antithyroid drugs for less than 3 months. RNA isolated from PBMCs was used to make the TCR library. The CDR3 length is 12 residues. V dropped 7 bases and J dropped 5 bases, with 10 bases sitting between them. Per the germline V gene, CDR1 is LNHDA and CDR2 is SQIVND (reference sequence). This sample was also put to use in a study of T cells in Graves' hyperthyroidism and ophthalmopathy.

This TCR was recovered from a man aged 25 to 40 with Graves disease. The V gene is TRBV19, the J gene TRBJ2-3; unclear D gene. The sequencing here drew on peripheral blood mononuclear cells (PBMCs), taken at new diagnosis, from a patient treated with antithyroid drugs. The CDR3 bases are TGTGCCAGTATCACGCGGCGAGATACGCAGTATTTT. Translating it yields CASITRRDTQYF.